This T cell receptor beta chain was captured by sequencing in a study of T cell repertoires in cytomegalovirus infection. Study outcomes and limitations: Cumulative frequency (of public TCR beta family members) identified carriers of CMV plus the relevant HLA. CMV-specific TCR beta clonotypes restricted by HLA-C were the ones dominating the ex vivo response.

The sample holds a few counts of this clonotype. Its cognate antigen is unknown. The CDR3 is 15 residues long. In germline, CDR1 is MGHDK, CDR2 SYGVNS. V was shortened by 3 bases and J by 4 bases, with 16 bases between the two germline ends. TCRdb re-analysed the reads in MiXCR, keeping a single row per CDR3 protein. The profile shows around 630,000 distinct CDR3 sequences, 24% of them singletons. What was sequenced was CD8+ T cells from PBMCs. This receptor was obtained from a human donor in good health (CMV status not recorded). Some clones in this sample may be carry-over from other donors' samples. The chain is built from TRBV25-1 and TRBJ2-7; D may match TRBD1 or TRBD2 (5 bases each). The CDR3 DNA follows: TGTGCCAGCAGTGAGCGGGCGTCAGGGAAGTACGAGCAGTACTTC. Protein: CASSERASGKYEQYF.